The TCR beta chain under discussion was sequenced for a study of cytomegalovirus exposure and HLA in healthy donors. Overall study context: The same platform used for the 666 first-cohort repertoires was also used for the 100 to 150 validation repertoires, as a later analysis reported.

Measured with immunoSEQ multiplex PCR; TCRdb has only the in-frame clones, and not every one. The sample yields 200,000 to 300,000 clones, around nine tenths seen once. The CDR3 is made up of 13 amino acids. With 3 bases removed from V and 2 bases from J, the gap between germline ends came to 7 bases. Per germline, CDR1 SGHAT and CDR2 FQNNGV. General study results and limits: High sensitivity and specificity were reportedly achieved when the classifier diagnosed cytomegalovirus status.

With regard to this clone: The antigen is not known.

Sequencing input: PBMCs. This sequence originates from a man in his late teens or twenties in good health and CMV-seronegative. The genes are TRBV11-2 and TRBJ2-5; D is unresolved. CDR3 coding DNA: TGTGCCAGCAGCTTGACATTTCAAGAGACCCAGTACTTC. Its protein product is CASSLTFQETQYF. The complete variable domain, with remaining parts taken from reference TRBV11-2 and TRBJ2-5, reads EAGVAQSPRYKIIEKRQSVAFWCNPISGHATLYWYQQILGQGPKLLIQFQNNGVVDDSQLPKDRFSAERLKGVDSTLKIQPAKLEDSAVYLCASSLTFQETQYFGPGTRLLVL.